This entry lists 30 T cell receptor beta chains sequenced from one sample in a study of T cell repertoires in cytomegalovirus infection. Their antigens remain unidentified. TCRdb independently ran MiXCR on the reads; one entry per CDR3 protein. The sample consists of some 700,000 distinct CDR3 sequences, about 30% of them appearing once. This material consisted of cultured PBMCs, taken from culture after CMV antigen stimulation. Receptor source: a human donor in good health (CMV status not recorded). Some clones in this sample may be carry-over from other donors' samples.

This clonotype appeared many times. The chain uses TRBV7-2 and TRBJ1-3; no clear D gene. The CDR3 is made up of 13 amino acids. Germline V gene lookup returns CDR1 SGHTA and CDR2 FQGNSA. The V end lost 1 base, the J end lost 2 bases, and 3 bases lay between the germline ends. The DNA for the CDR3 is TGTGCCAGCAGCTTAGAGGCTGGAAACACCATATATTTT. It specifies CASSLEAGNTIYF.

The chain carries TRBV6-6 and TRBJ1-5; 7 bases align to TRBD1. J lost 4 bases, V lost 8 bases, and 8 bases had no gene match. CDR1 MNHNY and CDR2 SVGAGI come from the germline V gene (reference sequence). This CDR3 is built from 14 residues. Written as DNA, the CDR3 is TGTGCCAGCGGGAGGCAGGGACAGAATCAGCCCCAGCATTTT. As protein: CASGRQGQNQPQHF.

The CDR3 spells CASSFVEPGANYGYTF. As DNA, the CDR3 is TGTGCCAGCAGTTTTGTGGAGCCGGGAGCTAACTATGGCTACACCTTC. The V and J genes are TRBV28 and TRBJ1-2; D uncertain. Trimming left V 3 bases short and J 0 bases short, with 14 bases between. This CDR3 is built from 16 residues. From germline, CDR1 is MDHEN and CDR2 SYDVKM.

This clonotype was seen only a few times. This rearrangement joins TRBV5-4 to TRBJ1-1, with TRBD1 identical over 8 bases. The germline V gene encodes CDR1 SGHNT and CDR2 YYREEE (reference sequence). This CDR3 has 15 amino acids. Trimming took 8 bases from V and 3 from J; bases not matched to a gene: 12. The CDR3 region is CASRGQAGWDTEAFF. CDR3 sequence (DNA): TGTGCCAGTCGGGGACAGGCAGGCTGGGACACTGAAGCTTTCTTT.

The rearrangement links TRBV2 to TRBJ2-2; D ambiguous. Germline V CDR1 and CDR2: SNHLY, FYNNEI. The CDR3 sequence is 15 residues long. V gave up 2 bases and J gave up 2 bases, with 9 bases separating them. CDR3 loop: CASSEYTDNTGELFF. The CDR3 bases are TGTGCCAGCAGTGAATATACAGATAACACCGGGGAGCTGTTTTTT.

A remark on this clonotype: It is unclear where the CDR3 begins or ends on the DNA, so no DNA is shown, and the CDR3 is as TCRdb lists it. The chain carries TRBV7-2 and TRBJ2-2; no DNA check was done on the table's D call, TRBD2. Germline V gene sequence: CDR1 SGHTA, CDR2 FQGNSA. The CDR3 sequence runs 16 residues, both termini included. The CDR3 spells CASSPWTSGSPGSCFF.

The chain recombines TRBV20-1 with TRBJ2-5, with 7 bases matching TRBD2. The CDR3 sequence is 16 residues long. Looked up from germline, CDR1 is DFQATT and CDR2 is SNEGSKA (reference sequence). V shed 0 bases and J 5 bases; nucleotides not matched to a gene: 12. The CDR3 DNA sequence: TGCAGTGCTAGAGATACTCCGGCGGGAGTAGGGGAGACCCAGTACTTC. Encoded protein: CSARDTPAGVGETQYF.

V usage is TRBV20-1 and J usage is TRBJ2-1; D could derive from TRBD1 or TRBD2 (5 bases each). CDR1 DFQATT and CDR2 SNEGSKA come from the germline V gene (reference sequence). V was clipped by 0 bases and J by 0 bases, with 15 bases between them. The CDR3 spans 17 residues. The CDR3 sequence is CSARDSGDLSSYNEQFF. The DNA of the CDR3 is TGCAGTGCTAGAGATTCCGGGGACCTAAGCTCCTACAATGAGCAGTTCTTC.

This clonotype was seen just once. The gene calls are TRBV7-9 and TRBJ2-3; D may be TRBD2 (5 bases). The CDR3 length is 13 residues. Trimming removed 11 bases at V and 6 bases at J, with 18 bases between. Germline lookup yields CDR1 SEHNR and CDR2 FQNEAQ (reference sequence). The CDR3, as DNA: TGTGCCGCCGTGGACGGGTCGGGGGATACGCAGTATTTT. Its protein product is CAAVDGSGDTQYF.

The chain combines TRBV6-1 with TRBJ2-3, with D hard to call. CDR1 is MNHNS and CDR2 is SASEGT in the germline V gene. V dropped 2 bases and J dropped 12 bases, with 12 bases sitting between them. CDR3 length: 12 amino acids. The CDR3: CASSEPTTFQYF. The DNA of the CDR3 is TGTGCCAGCAGTGAACCTACCACATTCCAGTATTTT.

V usage is TRBV30 and J usage is TRBJ1-2; 8 nucleotides line up with TRBD1. The CDR3 extends over 18 amino acids. The germline CDR1 and CDR2 sequences are GTSNPN and SVGIG (reference sequence). J was trimmed by 2 bases and V by 0 bases; bases with no gene match: 14. CDR3 in amino acids: CAWSVFGPGTGVNYGYTF. The CDR3 bases are TGTGCCTGGAGTGTATTCGGCCCCGGGACAGGAGTCAACTATGGCTACACCTTC.

This clonotype was recorded a few times. The J gene is TRBJ2-5, the V gene TRBV7-8; D remains unclear. Between the trimmed V and J ends, which lost 5 bases and 7 bases, there was a span of 17 bases. The CDR3 extends over 14 amino acids. Germline-derived CDR1 and CDR2 are SGHVS and FQNEAQ. In DNA, the CDR3 is TGTGCCAGCAGCCCTAGGAAGGTTTTGGGGACCCAGTACTTC. Translating it yields CASSPRKVLGTQYF.

The V call is TRBV5-1, the J call TRBJ2-3, with 7 bases that match TRBD2. The CDR3 runs 17 residues. V shed 0 bases, J shed 1 base, and the junction held 8 bases outside the gene matches. The germline gives CDR1 SGHRS, CDR2 YFSETQ. The CDR3 loop is CASSLVSSSGGTDTQYF. In DNA form, the CDR3 reads TGCGCCAGCAGCTTGGTTTCCTCAAGCGGGGGCACAGATACGCAGTATTTT.

The rearrangement links TRBV5-1 to TRBJ2-3, with D perhaps TRBD2 (6 bases). Trimming cost V 7 bases and J 3 bases, with 15 bases left between them. Germline V lookup: CDR1 SGHRS, CDR2 YFSETQ. The CDR3 covers 14 residues. The CDR3 sequence is CASQLGEVTDTQYF. The CDR3 DNA reads TGCGCCAGCCAACTGGGGGAGGTGACAGATACGCAGTATTTT.

The chain recombines TRBV12-3 or TRBV12-4 with TRBJ2-3; 8 nucleotides align to TRBD1. V was pared by 7 bases and J by 1 base, with 7 bases of the junction left unmatched. The CDR3 consists of 15 residues. The CDR3 nucleotides are TGTGCCAGCACCTACAGGGGGGCGGGCACAGATACGCAGTATTTT. It specifies CASTYRGAGTDTQYF.

The chain's CDR3 is CSARDRSGLSYEQYF. The CDR3 DNA is TGCAGTGCTAGAGATCGGAGCGGTCTCTCCTACGAGCAGTACTTC. The genes are TRBV20-1 and TRBJ2-7; tentatively, D is TRBD2 (5 bases). Between the trimmed V and J ends, which lost 0 bases and 0 bases, there was a span of 12 bases. This CDR3 has 15 amino acids. Germline values: CDR1 DFQATT, CDR2 SNEGSKA (reference sequence).

The chain recombines TRBV19 with TRBJ2-1; D may correspond to TRBD1 or TRBD2 (5 bases each). The CDR3 contains 11 residues. The V gene lost 7 bases and the J gene lost 9 bases, with 10 bases spanning the gap. Germline-derived CDR1 and CDR2 are LNHDA and SQIVND (reference sequence). The CDR3 is CASNLGAEQFF. CDR3 DNA: TGTGCCAGTAACCTCGGGGCTGAGCAGTTCTTC. Looking up the rest from reference TRBV19 and TRBJ2-1 gives the full variable domain: DGGITQSPKYLFRKEGQNVTLSCEQNLNHDAMYWYRQDPGQGLRLIYYSQIVNDFQKGDIAEGYSVSREKKESFPLTVTSAQKNPTAFYLCASNLGAEQFFGPGTRLTVL.

This chain links TRBV12-3 or TRBV12-4 with TRBJ2-3, with 8 bases identical to TRBD1. This CDR3 region has 16 residues. V lost 4 bases and J lost 2; bases outside the gene matches: 8. The CDR3 coding sequence is TGTGCCAGCAGTTATGGACAGGGAAAAGACACAGATACGCAGTATTTT. This codes for CASSYGQGKDTDTQYF.

This clonotype has just a few counts. The CDR3 DNA sequence: TGTGCCAGCAGCCCGACCCGGAGGGATACGCAGTATTTT. This gives the protein CASSPTRRDTQYF. The chain links TRBV7-2 to TRBJ2-3, with D maybe TRBD2 (5 bases). The CDR3 spans 13 residues. The V end lost 5 bases, the J end lost 6 bases, and 12 bases lay between the germline ends. From germline, CDR1 is SGHTA and CDR2 FQGNSA.

Of note for this clonotype: A read error may explain this, as a much larger clone is one base away. The J gene is TRBJ1-4, the V gene TRBV5-1; D is undetermined. This CDR3 contains 12 residues. The germline gives CDR1 SGHRS, CDR2 YFSETQ. Trimming removed 10 bases from V and 8 bases from J, with 15 bases in between. The CDR3: CAPQPTREKLFF. The CDR3 nucleotides read TGCGCCCCACAACCCACACGGGAAAAACTGTTTTTT.

This chain links TRBV20-1 with TRBJ1-6, with 7 bases fitting TRBD1. Germline assignment: CDR1 DFQATT and CDR2 SNEGSKA (reference sequence). The length of the CDR3 is 15 residues. Trimming at V came to 2 bases and at J to 7 bases, leaving 8 bases not matched to a gene. CDR3 loop: CSARPTGQRNSPLHF. CDR3 coding DNA: TGCAGTGCTAGACCGACGGGACAGAGGAATTCACCCCTCCACTTT.

The chain uses TRBV6-6 and TRBJ2-5; 7 bases match TRBD2. This CDR3 region has 15 residues. V lost 5 bases, J lost 5 bases, and 11 bases stayed unmatched. Per germline, CDR1 MNHNY and CDR2 SVGAGI (reference sequence). CDR3 DNA: TGTGCCAGCAGTGACTATCGGCGGGGGTGGGAGACCCAGTACTTC. This translates into CASSDYRRGWETQYF.

There are many counts of this clonotype. The chain links TRBV11-2 to TRBJ1-1; 8 bases agree with TRBD1. V was pared by 5 bases and J by 0 bases, with 5 bases of the junction left unmatched. Looked up from germline, CDR1 is SGHAT and CDR2 is FQNNGV. The CDR3 is made up of 15 amino acids. CDR3 coding DNA: TGTGCCAGCAGCCTCCGGACAGGGATGAACACTGAAGCTTTCTTT. This codes for CASSLRTGMNTEAFF.

The CDR3 reads CSASPSWENTIYF. Here the CDR3 DNA reads TGCAGTGCTAGCCCCTCGTGGGAGAACACCATATATTTT. The J gene is TRBJ1-3, the V gene TRBV20-1, with unresolved D. The ends were cut back, 3 bases at V and 7 bases at J, with 13 bases in the middle. The germline V gene encodes CDR1 DFQATT and CDR2 SNEGSKA (reference sequence). CDR3 size: 13 residues.

The chain carries TRBV6-2 or TRBV6-3 and TRBJ2-7; tentative D call: TRBD2 (5 bases). CDR1 and CDR2 from the germline V gene are MNHEY and SVGEGT. V shed 6 bases and J shed 4 bases, with 16 bases lying between them. The CDR3 length is 14 residues. The CDR3 nucleotides read TGTGCCAGCAGACGACTACTCGCGGCGTACGAGCAGTACTTC. Residues: CASRRLLAAYEQYF.

This clonotype was counted once. The genes are TRBV12-5 and TRBJ2-5, with D possibly being TRBD2 (6 bases). This CDR3 is 13 amino acids long. Trimming removed 2 bases at V and 4 bases at J, with 8 bases between. CDR1 LGHNT and CDR2 FRNRAP come from the germline V gene. CDR3 DNA sequence: TGTGCTAGTGGTTTGTTCGGGGGAGAGACCCAGTACTTC. Translation gives CASGLFGGETQYF. The variable domain in full, completed from reference TRBV12-5 and TRBJ2-5, reads DARVTQTPRHKVTEMGQEVTMRCQPILGHNTVFWYRQTMMQGLELLAYFRNRAPLDDSGMPKDRFSAEMPDATLATLKIQPSEPRDSAVYFCASGLFGGETQYFGPGTRLLVL.

CDR3 protein: CASSAAYTEAFF. CDR3 DNA sequence: TGCGCCAGCTCGGCGGCGTACACTGAAGCTTTCTTT. This rearrangement joins TRBV5-1 to TRBJ1-1; D uncertain. V dropped 7 bases and J dropped 3 bases, with 10 bases sitting between them. This CDR3 region has 12 residues. In germline, CDR1 is SGHRS, CDR2 YFSETQ.

The rearrangement joins TRBV6-1 to TRBJ2-7; D ambiguous. CDR3 length: 15 residues. Germline V lookup: CDR1 MNHNS, CDR2 SASEGT. Trimming stripped 6 bases from V and 2 bases from J, with 17 bases between. The DNA of the CDR3 is TGTGCCAGCAGGACATTCGACTCCCAACCCTACGAGCAGTACTTC. As protein: CASRTFDSQPYEQYF.

A few counts support this clonotype. This sequence joins TRBV7-9 and TRBJ2-2; 9 nucleotides agree with TRBD2. Germline trimming cut 11 bases from V and 5 bases from J; bases unmatched to any gene: 15. CDR1 is SEHNR and CDR2 is FQNEAQ in the germline V gene (reference sequence). The CDR3 has 16 residues. CDR3 sequence: CAPTNRAGGGTGELFF. The CDR3 DNA reads TGTGCCCCCACCAACCGAGCGGGAGGCGGGACCGGGGAGCTGTTTTTT.

The chain employs TRBV5-4 and TRBJ1-1; TRBD1 is a possible D gene (6 bases). The CDR3 totals 15 residues. Germline loops: CDR1 SGHNT, CDR2 YYREEE (reference sequence). V lost 3 bases and J lost 6, with 18 bases in between. CDR3 in amino acids: CASSSMKTSGAEAFF. The CDR3 DNA sequence: TGTGCCAGCAGCTCAATGAAAACCTCAGGGGCTGAAGCTTTCTTT.